This passage covers 8 T cell receptor beta chains from one sample sequenced in a study of blood T cell repertoires in COVID-19. Generated by immunoSEQ multiplex PCR, the TCRdb table keeps only in-frame clones and is missing some. The sample contains about 150,000 clones, 82% of which appear only once. Sequenced sample: peripheral blood. The source of these receptors is a human donor with acute or convalescent COVID-19. The donor label of this sample is uncertain.

This clone has a count of ten or more. This chain links TRBV6-1 with TRBJ2-3; D is possibly TRBD2 (5 bases). This CDR3 comprises 15 residues. The V gene's germline CDR1 is MNHNS and CDR2 SASEGT. Trimming shortened V by 2 bases and J by 2 bases, and 11 bases separated the two germline ends. CDR3 DNA sequence: TGTGCCAGCAGTGAAACTTGGACTGACACAGATACGCAGTATTTT. Translation gives CASSETWTDTDTQYF.

In the case of this clone: Distinct nucleotide sequences in the sample also encode this CDR3. DNA of the CDR3: TGCAGCGTGGACAGGGACTATGGCTACACCTTC. Amino acid sequence: CSVDRDYGYTF. The rearrangement uses TRBV29-1 and TRBJ1-2, with 8 bases fitting TRBD1. CDR3 size: 11 residues. Germline-derived CDR1 and CDR2 are SQVTM and ANQGSEA. V trimming: 6 bases; J trimming: 3 bases; junction bases outside the gene matches: 0.

V usage is TRBV6-5 and J usage is TRBJ1-1; the match to TRBD1 covers 9 bases. CDR3 size: 14 residues. Unmatched junction bases numbered 9, after V lost 6 bases and J lost 7 bases. The germline gives CDR1 MNHEY, CDR2 SVGAGI. The CDR3 DNA reads TGTGCCAGCAGCCCAGGGGACAGGGCTGGTGAAGCTTTCTTT. Translation: CASSPGDRAGEAFF.

V and J are TRBV2 and TRBJ2-5, with D maybe TRBD1 (5 bases). CDR1 is SNHLY, CDR2 FYNNEI, per germline. The CDR3 is made up of 15 amino acids. Trimming removed 6 bases at V and 0 bases at J, with 14 bases between. This chain's CDR3 is CASSRQGSYQETQYF. The DNA for the CDR3 is TGTGCCAGCAGCCGCCAGGGCTCGTACCAAGAGACCCAGTACTTC.

The J gene is TRBJ2-2, the V gene TRBV7-2; 8 nucleotides match TRBD2. The CDR3 sequence is 16 residues long. Per the germline V gene, CDR1 is SGHTA and CDR2 is FQGNSA. The junction had 6 bases not matched to a gene; V was cut back by 2 bases and J by 4 bases. CDR3 DNA: TGTGCCAGCAGCTTATCCGGGGGGGCCATCACCGGGGAGCTGTTTTTT. It translates to CASSLSGGAITGELFF.

This clone appeared a few times. This chain joins TRBV3-1 (or the pseudogene TRBV3-2) and TRBJ1-3; D is perhaps TRBD1 (6 bases). The CDR3 has 14 amino acids. Looked up from germline, CDR1 is LGHDT and CDR2 is YNNKEL (reference sequence). The V end was cut by 5 bases, the J end by 5 bases, with 13 bases between. The chain's CDR3 is CASSTRDIRNTIYF. CDR3 in DNA: TGTGCCAGCAGCACCCGGGACATAAGAAACACCATATATTTT.

A single count supports this clone. This chain joins TRBV5-8 and TRBJ2-7; D perhaps matches TRBD1 (6 bases). The V end was cut by 3 bases, the J end by 2 bases, with 15 bases between. Germline CDR1 SGHTS, CDR2 YDEGEE. This CDR3 is built from 15 residues. CDR3 nucleotide sequence: TGTGCCAGCAGCTCAATCCAGGGGCCACCCTACGAGCAGTACTTC. Protein product: CASSSIQGPPYEQYF.

This chain links TRBV12-5 with TRBJ1-2; D might be TRBD1 (6 bases). CDR3 length: 15 residues. CDR1 and CDR2 (germline): LGHNT, FRNRAP. V lost 4 bases to trimming and J lost 4 bases, with 16 bases between them. This CDR3 is CASGSAGGRVYGYTF. CDR3 nucleotide sequence: TGTGCTAGTGGTTCTGCGGGGGGCAGGGTCTATGGCTACACCTTC. The full variable domain, completed using reference TRBV12-5 and TRBJ1-2, is DARVTQTPRHKVTEMGQEVTMRCQPILGHNTVFWYRQTMMQGLELLAYFRNRAPLDDSGMPKDRFSAEMPDATLATLKIQPSEPRDSAVYFCASGSAGGRVYGYTFGSGTRLTVV.